Listed here are 16 T cell receptor beta chains from one sample, sequenced in a study of blood T cell repertoires in COVID-19 (TCRdb year 2020). Preparation of the library involved the immunoSEQ multiplex PCR assay. TCRdb provides this immuneACCESS table in a form limited to in-frame rearrangements. Some clones are lacking; in checked studies, under half of them reflect an unresolved V gene, and why the rest are absent is not known. The sample table holds about 310,000 clones, of which 90% were seen once. The ten largest clones add up to approximately 4.3% of the sample. Sequenced sample: PBMCs or T cells enriched from blood (not recorded which). These receptors came from a woman aged 18-29 years with acute COVID-19.

The chain has TRBV28 and TRBJ1-1, with D tentatively TRBD1 (5 bases). Germline CDR1 reads MDHEN; CDR2 reads SYDVKM. The ends were cut back, 7 bases at V and 0 bases at J, with 9 bases in the middle. The CDR3 covers 13 residues. The CDR3 is CASTPTVNTEAFF. The CDR3, as DNA: TGTGCCAGCACCCCGACAGTGAACACTGAAGCTTTCTTT.

The V and J genes are TRBV28 and TRBJ2-7; D gene uncertain. Per the germline V gene, CDR1 is MDHEN and CDR2 is SYDVKM. V lost 1 base and J 3 bases, leaving 7 bases between the germline ends. The CDR3 length is 13 residues. The CDR3 loop reads CASSLSSGYEQYF. The CDR3 nucleotides are TGTGCCAGCAGTTTATCATCGGGCTACGAGCAGTACTTC.

To note about this clone: The DNA is left out, because the CDR3 cannot be placed on it with certainty; the CDR3 is given as TCRdb lists it. The V gene is TRBV27, the J gene TRBJ1-3; the table gives TRBD1 as D, unverified against the DNA. Germline V lookup: CDR1 MNHEY, CDR2 SMNVEV (reference sequence). The length of the CDR3 is 15 amino acids, counting both ends. The CDR3: CASSSSTGFGNTIYF.

The chain uses TRBV29-1 and TRBJ2-1; 12 bases map to TRBD1. With 7 bases clipped from V and 7 bases from J, the junction kept 8 bases outside the gene matches. This CDR3 comprises 14 residues. Per the germline V gene, CDR1 is SQVTM and CDR2 is ANQGSEA. The CDR3 DNA is TGCAGCGGACAGACGGGACAGGGGGCTAATGAGCAGTTCTTC. This encodes CSGQTGQGANEQFF.

This clone was seen once. The chain links TRBV5-1 to TRBJ2-6; 10 positions match TRBD2. Per germline, CDR1 SGHRS and CDR2 YFSETQ. The CDR3 sequence is 16 residues long. After removal of 2 bases from V and 5 bases from J, the junction contained 4 bases not matched to a gene. The CDR3 loop reads CASSFGLAVWANVLTF. In DNA form, the CDR3 reads TGCGCCAGCAGCTTCGGACTAGCGGTCTGGGCCAACGTCCTGACTTTC.

V is TRBV15 and J is TRBJ2-4; 8 nucleotides agree with TRBD1. CDR1 LNHNV and CDR2 YYDKDF come from the germline V gene (reference sequence). This CDR3 spans 15 amino acids. V lost 4 bases to trimming and J lost 5 bases; unmatched junction nucleotides: 7. CDR3 amino acids: CATSKDRVGENIQYF. The CDR3 region has the DNA TGTGCCACCAGCAAGGACAGGGTAGGAGAAAACATTCAGTACTTC.

The chain uses TRBV7-9 and TRBJ1-1; D is unresolved. V lost 5 bases, J lost 1 base, and 8 bases lay in between. Germline V gene sequence: CDR1 SEHNR, CDR2 FQNEAQ (reference sequence). The CDR3 loop spans 13 amino acids. The CDR3 is CASSLQWNTEAFF. CDR3 in DNA: TGTGCCAGCAGCCTACAGTGGAACACTGAAGCTTTCTTT.

The rearrangement joins TRBV3-1 (or the pseudogene TRBV3-2) to TRBJ2-7; TRBD1 matches at 10 bases. CDR1 LGHDT and CDR2 YNNKEL come from the germline V gene (reference sequence). The CDR3 spans 15 residues. The J segment lost 5 bases and the V segment lost 2 bases, leaving 6 bases of the junction unmatched. The CDR3 DNA follows: TGTGCCAGCAGCCAACGGGGGACAGGGGCCCACGAGCAGTACTTC. Protein sequence: CASSQRGTGAHEQYF.

The J gene is TRBJ2-4, the V gene TRBV5-1; TRBD1 aligns across 7 bases. V lost 4 bases, J lost 8 bases, and 6 bases stayed unmatched. Germline V gene sequence: CDR1 SGHRS, CDR2 YFSETQ. There are 13 residues in the CDR3. DNA of the CDR3: TGCGCCAGCAGCAGGGACAGCGGTGACATTCAGTACTTC. This codes for CASSRDSGDIQYF.

The chain combines TRBV7-9 with TRBJ1-2, with 7 bases lining up with TRBD1. V shed 5 bases and J 4 bases; nucleotides not matched to a gene: 4. This CDR3 comprises 13 residues. From germline, CDR1 is SEHNR and CDR2 FQNEAQ (reference sequence). CDR3 amino acids: CASSPGQTYGYTF. DNA for the CDR3: TGTGCCAGCAGCCCGGGACAGACCTATGGCTACACCTTC.

The chain carries TRBV9 and TRBJ1-2; possibly TRBD1 for D (5 bases). Germline V CDR1 and CDR2: SGDLS, YYNGEE. There are 13 residues in the CDR3. Trimming took 4 bases from V and 13 from J, leaving 20 bases between them. In DNA, the CDR3 is TGTGCCAGCAGCCCTGTTCCCCAGGGTCGCTGCACCTTC. Protein product: CASSPVPQGRCTF.

The rearrangement links TRBV28 to TRBJ2-5; D unclear. The CDR3 totals 11 residues. CDR1 MDHEN and CDR2 SYDVKM come from the germline V gene. V dropped 1 base and J dropped 7 bases, with 4 bases sitting between them. In nucleotides, the CDR3 is TGTGCCAGCAGTTTATCCGGGACCCAGTACTTC. Translating it yields CASSLSGTQYF.

The gene calls are TRBV5-1 and TRBJ1-1; D is undetermined. This CDR3 region has 14 residues. Trimming left V 0 bases short and J 1 base short, with 7 bases between. CDR1 is SGHRS, CDR2 YFSETQ, per germline. The CDR3 sequence is CASSLEQQNTEAFF. The CDR3 region has the DNA TGCGCCAGCAGCTTGGAACAACAGAACACTGAAGCTTTCTTT.

This chain uses TRBV19 with TRBJ2-3, with 8 nucleotides matching TRBD2. After removal of 2 bases from V and 1 base from J, the junction contained 8 bases not matched to a gene. The CDR3 length is 17 residues. The germline gives CDR1 LNHDA, CDR2 SQIVND (reference sequence). CDR3 region: CASSITASGPGTDTQYF. In nucleotides, the CDR3 is TGTGCCAGTAGTATAACGGCTAGCGGGCCGGGCACAGATACGCAGTATTTT.

This clone has a handful of counts. The chain combines TRBV24-1 with TRBJ1-2, with 8 positions matching TRBD1. J gave up 8 bases and V 3 bases, and 7 bases lay outside the gene matches. The germline V gene encodes CDR1 KGHDR and CDR2 SFDVKD. The CDR3 sequence is 14 residues long. The chain's CDR3 is CATSDTGTGAGYTF. Written as DNA, the CDR3 is TGTGCCACCAGTGATACCGGGACAGGTGCCGGCTACACCTTC.

The chain joins TRBV28 to TRBJ1-2; D may be TRBD1 (6 bases). This CDR3 is 15 amino acids long. Germline CDR1 reads MDHEN; CDR2 reads SYDVKM. V was shortened by 8 bases and J by 1 base, with 17 bases between the two germline ends. In DNA, the CDR3 is TGTGCCAGCGGCCGTGGGGACATCCTTAACTATGGCTACACCTTC. It translates to CASGRGDILNYGYTF.